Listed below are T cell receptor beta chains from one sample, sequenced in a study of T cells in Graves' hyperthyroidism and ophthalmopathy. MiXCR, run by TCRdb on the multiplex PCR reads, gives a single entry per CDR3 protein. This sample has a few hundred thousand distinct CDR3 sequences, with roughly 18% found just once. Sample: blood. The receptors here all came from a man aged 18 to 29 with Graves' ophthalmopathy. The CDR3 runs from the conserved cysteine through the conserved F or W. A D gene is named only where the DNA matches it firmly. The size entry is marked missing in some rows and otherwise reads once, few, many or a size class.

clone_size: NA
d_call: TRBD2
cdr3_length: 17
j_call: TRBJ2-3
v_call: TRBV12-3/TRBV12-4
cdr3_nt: TGTGCCAGCAGTTTTCTCCTAGCGGGGGGCCAATCAGATACGCAGTATTTT
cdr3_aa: CASSFLLAGGQSDTQYF

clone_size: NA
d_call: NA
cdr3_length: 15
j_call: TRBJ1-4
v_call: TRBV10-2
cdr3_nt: TGCGCCAGCAGTGAGTACGCAGGGACTAATGAAAAACTGTTTTTT
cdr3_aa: CASSEYAGTNEKLFF

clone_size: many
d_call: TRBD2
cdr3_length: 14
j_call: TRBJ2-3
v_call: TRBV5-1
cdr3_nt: TGCGCCAGCAGCACGGGGGGGGAAGCAGATACGCAGTATTTT
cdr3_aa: CASSTGGEADTQYF

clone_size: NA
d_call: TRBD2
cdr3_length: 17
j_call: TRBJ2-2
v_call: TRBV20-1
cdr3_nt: TGCAGTGCTAGAGATCGTGCTAGCGGGGGGGCAGGCGGGGAGCTGTTTTTT
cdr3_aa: CSARDRASGGAGGELFF

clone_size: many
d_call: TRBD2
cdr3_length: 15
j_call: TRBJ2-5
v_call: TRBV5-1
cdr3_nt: TGCGCCAGCAGCTACACTAGCGGGGCACAAGAGACCCAGTACTTC
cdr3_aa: CASSYTSGAQETQYF

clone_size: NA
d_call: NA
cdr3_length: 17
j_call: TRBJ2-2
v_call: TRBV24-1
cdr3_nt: TGTGCCACCAGTACCATAGGACGGAACACGAACACCGGGGAGCTGTTTTTT
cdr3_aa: CATSTIGRNTNTGELFF

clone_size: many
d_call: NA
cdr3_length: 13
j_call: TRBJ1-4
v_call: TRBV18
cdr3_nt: TGTGCCAGCTCACCCCAGCCCGATGAAAAACTGTTTTTT
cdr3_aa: CASSPQPDEKLFF

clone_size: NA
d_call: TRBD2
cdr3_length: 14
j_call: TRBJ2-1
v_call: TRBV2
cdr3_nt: TGTGCCAGCGAGTGGGGCGGGGGGGCCGGGGAGCAGTTCTTC
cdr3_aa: CASEWGGGAGEQFF

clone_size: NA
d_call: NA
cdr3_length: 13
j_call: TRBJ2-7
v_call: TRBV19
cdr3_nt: TGTGCCAGTAGTATGACAGGCTCCTACGAGCAGTACTTC
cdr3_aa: CASSMTGSYEQYF

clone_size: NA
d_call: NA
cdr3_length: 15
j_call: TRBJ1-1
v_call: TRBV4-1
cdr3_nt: TGCGCCAGCAGCCTGATCGGGGACACGAACACTGAAGCTTTCTTT
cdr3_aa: CASSLIGDTNTEAFF

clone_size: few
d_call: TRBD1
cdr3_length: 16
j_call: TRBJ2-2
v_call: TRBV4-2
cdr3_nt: TGTGCCAGCAGCCCCCGGACAGGTATATTGTCCGGGGAGCTGTTTTTT
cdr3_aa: CASSPRTGILSGELFF